Below, one T cell receptor (beta chain) is given with its context. What it binds is unknown. The T cells that were sequenced for TCR beta were CD8+ and CD4+ cells from blood. TEMRA cells were FACS-enriched and CD8+ and CD4+ T cells negatively isolated. Random-hexamer reverse transcription was applied to roughly 0.5 to 1 ug RNA. Amplification of TCR beta CDR3 was carried out by immunoSEQ multiplex PCR, which covered 54 Vbeta and 13 Jbeta segments. Via MiXCR, TCRdb re-called the immunoSEQ multiplex PCR reads, giving one row per CDR3 protein. The sample lists hundreds of thousands of distinct CDR3 sequences, more than 85% seen once, with approximately 0.075% in the top ten. This record belongs to a study of CD8 T cells in Susac syndrome. The study's findings and limits: The study acknowledged a relatively small number of individuals in its TCR sequencing and HLA analysis.

The CDR3 is 17 residues long. Trimming pared 0 bases from V and 0 bases from J, leaving 11 bases between. CDR1 and CDR2 (germline): LNHNV, YYDKDF (reference sequence). Sequenced sample: CD4+ T cells from PBMCs. The sequence derives from a human donor with multiple sclerosis. The chain couples TRBV15 to TRBJ2-2; D gene unclear. Here the CDR3 reads CATSRDLWRANTGELFF. The CDR3 DNA follows: TGTGCCACCAGCAGAGATCTGTGGCGTGCGAACACCGGGGAGCTGTTTTTT.